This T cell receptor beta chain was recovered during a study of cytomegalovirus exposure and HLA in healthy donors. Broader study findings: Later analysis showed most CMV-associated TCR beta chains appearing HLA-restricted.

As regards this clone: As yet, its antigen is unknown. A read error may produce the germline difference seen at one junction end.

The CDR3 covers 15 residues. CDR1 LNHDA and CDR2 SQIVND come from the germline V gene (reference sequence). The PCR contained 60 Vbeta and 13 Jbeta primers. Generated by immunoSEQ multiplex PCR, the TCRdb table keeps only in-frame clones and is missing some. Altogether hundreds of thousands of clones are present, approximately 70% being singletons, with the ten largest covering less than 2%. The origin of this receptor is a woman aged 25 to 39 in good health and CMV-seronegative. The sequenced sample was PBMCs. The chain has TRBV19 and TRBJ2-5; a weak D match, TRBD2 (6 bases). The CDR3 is CASSHIGRYQEAQYF. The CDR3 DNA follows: TGTGCCAGTAGTCACATAGGGAGGTACCAAGAGGCCCAGTACTTC.